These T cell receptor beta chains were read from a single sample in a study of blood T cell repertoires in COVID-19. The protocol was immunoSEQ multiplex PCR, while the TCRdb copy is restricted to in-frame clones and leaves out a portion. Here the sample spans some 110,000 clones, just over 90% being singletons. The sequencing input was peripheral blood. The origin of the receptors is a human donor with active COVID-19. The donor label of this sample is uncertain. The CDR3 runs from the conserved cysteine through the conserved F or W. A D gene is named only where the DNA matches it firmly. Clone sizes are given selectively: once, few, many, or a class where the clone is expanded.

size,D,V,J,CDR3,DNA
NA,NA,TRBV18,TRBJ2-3,CASSPTTGTDTQYF,TGTGCCAGCTCACCTACCACAGGGACAGATACGCAGTATTTT
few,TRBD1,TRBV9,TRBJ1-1,CASSGMQGALLTEAFF,TGTGCCAGCAGCGGTATGCAGGGGGCGCTTCTTACTGAAGCTTTCTTT
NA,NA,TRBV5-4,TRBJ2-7,CASSPGEKYF,TGTGCCAGCAGCCCCGGGGAGAAGTACTTC
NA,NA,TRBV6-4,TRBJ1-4,CASSYRDKFNEKLFF,TGTGCCAGCAGTTACCGGGACAAATTTAATGAAAAACTGTTTTTT
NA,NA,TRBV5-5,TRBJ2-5,CASSSAGQRQETQYF,TGTGCCAGCAGCAGCGCGGGACAGCGCCAAGAGACCCAGTACTTC
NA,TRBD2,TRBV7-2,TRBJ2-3,CASSFSGGATSTDTQYF,TGTGCCAGCAGCTTTTCCGGGGGGGCAACTAGCACAGATACGCAGTATTTT
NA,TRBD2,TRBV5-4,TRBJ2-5,CASSLASGGYQETQYF,TGTGCCAGCAGCTTGGCGAGCGGGGGGTACCAAGAGACCCAGTACTTC
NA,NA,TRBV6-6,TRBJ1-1,CASTTELQTEAFF,TGTGCCAGCACCACAGAGTTGCAGACTGAAGCTTTCTTT
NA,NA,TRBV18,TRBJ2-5,CASSPAGLQETQYF,TGTGCCAGCTCACCTGCGGGGCTCCAAGAGACCCAGTACTTC
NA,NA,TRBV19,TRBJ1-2,CASSIGSSNYGYTF,TGTGCCAGTAGTATAGGTAGTTCAAACTATGGCTACACCTTC
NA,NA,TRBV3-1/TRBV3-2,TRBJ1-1,CASSQNRENTEAFF,TGTGCCAGCAGCCAAAACAGGGAGAACACTGAAGCTTTCTTT
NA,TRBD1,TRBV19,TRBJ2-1,CASSMTGDSTNEQFF,TGTGCCAGTAGTATGACAGGGGATTCTACCAATGAGCAGTTCTTC
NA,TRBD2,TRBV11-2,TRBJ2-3,CASSFGRGGTDTQYF,TGTGCCAGCAGCTTCGGACGGGGGGGTACAGATACGCAGTATTTT
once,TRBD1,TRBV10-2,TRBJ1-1,CASRDGTGLTEAFF,TGCGCCAGCAGGGACGGGACAGGCCTCACTGAAGCTTTCTTT
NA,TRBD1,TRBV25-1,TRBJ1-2,CASSAGTGISGYTF,TGTGCCAGCAGTGCCGGGACAGGGATCAGTGGCTACACCTTC
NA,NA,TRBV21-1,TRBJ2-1,CASSKDRRLELYNEQFF,TGTGCCAGCAGCAAAGATAGGAGACTAGAACTATACAATGAGCAGTTCTTC
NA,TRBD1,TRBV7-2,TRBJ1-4,CASSFDGRGQELFF,TGTGCCAGCAGCTTTGACGGCAGGGGGCAAGAACTGTTTTTT
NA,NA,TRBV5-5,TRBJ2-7,CASSFEANRGEQYF,TGTGCCAGCAGCTTTGAAGCGAACCGTGGGGAGCAGTACTTC
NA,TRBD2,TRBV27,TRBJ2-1,CASSITSGGAVDEQFF,TGTGCCAGCAGTATTACTAGCGGGGGGGCCGTAGATGAGCAGTTCTTC
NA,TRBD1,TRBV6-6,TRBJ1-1,CASSSGGAYANTEAFF,TGTGCCAGCAGTTCAGGGGGCGCCTACGCGAACACTGAAGCTTTCTTT
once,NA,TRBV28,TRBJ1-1,CASSQGIEAFF,TGTGCCAGCTCACAGGGAATTGAAGCTTTCTTT
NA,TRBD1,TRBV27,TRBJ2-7,CASRRTGKGYEQYF,TGTGCCAGCCGCCGGACAGGGAAGGGCTACGAGCAGTACTTC